This T cell receptor (beta chain) came from a study of low-dose radiotherapy and immunotherapy resistance in tumors (dated 2022 in TCRdb). For the study in its entirety: Cohort 1 received 0.5 Gy per fraction every 2 weeks, with a prescribed total PTV dose of 6.5 Gy. Cohort 2 received 1 Gy per fraction every two weeks, with a total of 13 Gy over 26 weeks. The translational analysis covered eight patients: three from the first dose cohort and the first five from the second dose cohort. Cyclophosphamide 200 mg/m2 was given intravenously every two weeks, one day before each radiation and immunotherapy administration. Patients took aspirin 300 mg orally once daily for four cycles, starting on cycle 1 day 1. Trial participants were not randomized into treatment groups. Patients were given nivolumab as a 240 mg flat dose every two weeks and ipilimumab at 1 mg/kg every six weeks, with both drugs delivered intravenously.

Based on the germline V gene, the CDR1 and CDR2 sequences are SQVTM and ANQGSEA. Clipping removes 5 bases from V and 5 bases from J, with 6 as the unmatched junction base count. The CDR3 has 13 amino acids, counting the end cysteine and phenylalanine. The read is trimmed to its CDR3 DNA, 39 bases read in frame from base 1. The sequencer was an Illumina HiSeq 2500. First-strand cDNA was synthesized with Superscript III and a set of TRAV- and TRBV-specific primers, covering both TCRalpha and TCRbeta chains. An approximately 20-cycle PCR with Phusion amplified the TCRs, pairing a constant-region primer with the adapter that was attached to the V primers. Amplification of the isolated mRNA was done with the MessageAmp II aRNA Amplification Kit, which involved a roughly 15-hour in vitro transcription at 37 degrees C. The Dynabeads mRNA DIRECT Purification Kit was used to isolate the mRNA for TCR sequencing. Indexed Illumina adapters were added in a second Phusion PCR of 20 to 25 cycles, after which AMPure XP beads were used to purify the products. Per the original workflow: Using custom Perl scripts, TCR sequences encoding the same protein were pooled, out-of-frame sequences were removed, and the abundance of each clonotype was computed. The analysis excluded TCR sequences that were supported by just one read. The metrics used to describe the repertoires included Shannon entropy, Gini index, clonality, richness, and the frequency of TCRs shared between repertoires. In TCRdb, the public reads were trimmed at Q25 with fastp and aligned with MiXCR, with productive beta chains retained. Each CDR3 protein gets just one entry, which takes the most common genes and DNA from the rows behind it. TCRdb's processing, not the authors' own work, is the source of the V and J calls. The sample has more than 30,000 distinct CDR3 sequences on record, less than 65% of them singletons. The ten most abundant clones make up approximately 6% of the sample.

What the time point label conveys for this sample: after trial treatment. This sample's treatment or condition label indicates: LDRT plus nivolumab, ipilimumab, low-dose cyclophosphamide and aspirin (RACIN trial). Donors were enrolled in RACIN, a single-arm phase I dose-escalation trial in which nivolumab, ipilimumab, aspirin, low-dose cyclophosphamide and low-dose radiotherapy were combined. Patients were eligible if they had advanced solid tumors that were TIL-negative. In the case of this clonotype: Its antigen is still unknown. Nothing much larger sits one base from this clone, and base qualities are not available.

This TCR came from a male donor with gallbladder cancer. The V and J segments used are TRBV29-1 and TRBJ1-1, with 9 central nucleotides matching TRBD1. The sample in question was PBMCs, obtained after low-dose radiotherapy plus immunotherapy. The DNA sequence is as follows: TGCAGCGTTTCGACAGGGGGAGAGACTGAAGCTTTCTTT. Its amino acids are CSVSTGGETEAFF.